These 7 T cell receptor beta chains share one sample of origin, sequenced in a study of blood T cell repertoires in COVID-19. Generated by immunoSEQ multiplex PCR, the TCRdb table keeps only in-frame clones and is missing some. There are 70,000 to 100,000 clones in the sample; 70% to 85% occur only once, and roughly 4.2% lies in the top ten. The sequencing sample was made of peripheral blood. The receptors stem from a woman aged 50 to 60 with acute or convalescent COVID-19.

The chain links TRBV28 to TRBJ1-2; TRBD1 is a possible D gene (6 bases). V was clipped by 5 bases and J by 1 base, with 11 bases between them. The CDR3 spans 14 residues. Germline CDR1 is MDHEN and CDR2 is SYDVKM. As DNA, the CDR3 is TGTGCCAGCAGTCAACGGACAGTTAACTATGGCTACACCTTC. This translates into CASSQRTVNYGYTF.

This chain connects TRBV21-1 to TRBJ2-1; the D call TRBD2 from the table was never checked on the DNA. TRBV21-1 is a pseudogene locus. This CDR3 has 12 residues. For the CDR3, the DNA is TGTGCCAGCAGTAGATTGTACAATGAGCAGTTCTTC. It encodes CASSRLYNEQFF.

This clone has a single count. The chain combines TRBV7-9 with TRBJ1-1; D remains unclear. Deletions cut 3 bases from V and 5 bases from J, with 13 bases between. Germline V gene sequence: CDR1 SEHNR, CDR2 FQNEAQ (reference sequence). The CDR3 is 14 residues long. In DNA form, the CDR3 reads TGTGCCAGCAGCTTGTGGTCAGGTGAGACTGAAGCTTTCTTT. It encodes CASSLWSGETEAFF. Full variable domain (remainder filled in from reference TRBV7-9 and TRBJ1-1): DTGVSQNPRHKITKRGQNVTFRCDPISEHNRLYWYRQTLGQGPEFLTYFQNEAQLEKSRLLSDRFSAERPKGSFSTLEIQRTEQGDSAMYLCASSLWSGETEAFFGQGTRLTVV.

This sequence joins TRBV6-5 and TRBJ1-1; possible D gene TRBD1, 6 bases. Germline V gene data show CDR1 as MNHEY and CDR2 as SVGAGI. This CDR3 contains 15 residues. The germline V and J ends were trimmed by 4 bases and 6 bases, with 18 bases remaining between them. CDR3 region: CASSSPGHIAAEAFF. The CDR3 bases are TGTGCCAGCAGTTCTCCGGGACACATAGCAGCTGAAGCTTTCTTT.

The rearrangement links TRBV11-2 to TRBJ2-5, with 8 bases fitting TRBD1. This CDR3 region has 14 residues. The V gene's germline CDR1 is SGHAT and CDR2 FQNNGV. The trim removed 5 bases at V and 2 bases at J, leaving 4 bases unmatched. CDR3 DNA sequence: TGTGCCAGCAGCCTCCGGACAGGGCAAGAGACCCAGTACTTC. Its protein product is CASSLRTGQETQYF.

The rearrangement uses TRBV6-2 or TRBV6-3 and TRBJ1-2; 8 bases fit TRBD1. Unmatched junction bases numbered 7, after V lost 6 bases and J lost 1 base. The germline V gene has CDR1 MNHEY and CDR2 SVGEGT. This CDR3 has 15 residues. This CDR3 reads CASSSRQGNNYGYTF. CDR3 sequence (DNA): TGTGCCAGCAGCTCGAGACAGGGGAATAACTATGGCTACACCTTC.

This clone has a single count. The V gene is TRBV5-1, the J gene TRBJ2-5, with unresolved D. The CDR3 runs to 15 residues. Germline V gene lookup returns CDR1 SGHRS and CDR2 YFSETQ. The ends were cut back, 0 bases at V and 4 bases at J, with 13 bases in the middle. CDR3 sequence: CASSLAAPRTETQYF. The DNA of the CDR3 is TGCGCCAGCAGCTTGGCCGCACCGCGAACAGAGACCCAGTACTTC.